This TCR beta chain is drawn from a study of T-cell memory formation after mild COVID-19. The table lists this clonotype with many counts. V was clipped by 2 bases and J by 8 bases; unmatched bases: 11. The germline gives CDR1 SGHRS, CDR2 YFSETQ. The CDR3 consists of 16 residues. TCRdb itself ran the 5' RACE reads through MiXCR, one entry per CDR3 protein. The profile shows about 38,000 distinct CDR3 sequences, 10% to 12% of them singletons. The sequence was obtained from a man younger than 30 who had mild COVID-19 (a few samples of this study predate the infection). Cell type and time point are not known. The sample consisted of PBMCs or a T cell subset sorted from them (not recorded which). The rearrangement uses TRBV5-1 and TRBJ2-1; the match to TRBD2 covers 9 bases. The CDR3 protein is CASSLSPAGGQDEQFF. CDR3 in DNA: TGCGCCAGCAGCTTATCCCCTGCGGGGGGGCAAGATGAGCAGTTCTTC.